One and the same sample provided the 30 T cell receptor beta chains below, sequenced in a study of blood T cell repertoires in COVID-19 (dated by TCRdb to about 2020). The protocol used for the library was the immunoSEQ multiplex PCR assay. Not all clones reach the TCRdb copy of this immuneACCESS table, which keeps in-frame sequences only. Checked studies attribute under half of the gap to unresolved V genes and leave the rest unexplained. Recorded for this sample are 200,000 to 250,000 clones; around 85% of them occurred a single time. In total, the top ten clones hold about 5% of the sample. The sample consisted of peripheral blood. The receptors were sampled from a human donor in a cohort sampled during active COVID-19.

The V call is TRBV15, the J call TRBJ1-5; D is perhaps TRBD1 (6 bases). V was pared by 0 bases and J by 6 bases, with 18 bases between. The CDR3 has 17 residues. From germline, CDR1 is LNHNV and CDR2 YYDKDF (reference sequence). This CDR3 reads CATSRDYVGQSAQPQHF. For the CDR3, the DNA is TGTGCCACCAGCAGAGATTATGTCGGACAGAGTGCTCAGCCCCAGCATTTT.

V usage is TRBV9 and J usage is TRBJ2-3; a weak D match, TRBD2 (6 bases). V was pared by 10 bases and J by 6 bases, with 18 bases between. Germline values: CDR1 SGDLS, CDR2 YYNGEE. This CDR3 contains 13 residues. The DNA of the CDR3 is TGTGCCTCCTCTGTCGGGAGACGGGATACGCAGTATTTT. Its protein product is CASSVGRRDTQYF.

This clone has a handful of counts. The V call is TRBV6-6, the J call TRBJ1-1; tentatively, D is TRBD1 (6 bases). Per the germline V gene, CDR1 is MNHNY and CDR2 is SVGAGI (reference sequence). There are 15 residues in the CDR3. V was cut by 0 bases and J by 5 bases, with 13 bases left in between. CDR3 bases: TGTGCCAGCAGTTACTCGAAGAACAGGGAGACTGAAGCTTTCTTT. This codes for CASSYSKNRETEAFF.

The chain links TRBV6-5 to TRBJ1-3, with a weak D call TRBD1 (6 bases). The CDR3 consists of 16 residues. Germline CDR1 and CDR2: MNHEY and SVGAGI. V was clipped by 4 bases and J by 2 bases, with 15 bases between them. The CDR3 DNA reads as TGTGCCAGCAGTTCCCCCGACAGGATGACTGGAAACACCATATATTTT. It specifies CASSSPDRMTGNTIYF.

This clone was seen just once. The genes are TRBV6-6 and TRBJ1-1, with 9 positions matching TRBD1. The CDR3 loop spans 13 amino acids. Germline trimming cut 8 bases from V and 4 bases from J; bases unmatched to any gene: 5. Looked up from germline, CDR1 is MNHNY and CDR2 is SVGAGI (reference sequence). The CDR3 loop reads CASVRDRVTEAFF. In DNA form, the CDR3 reads TGTGCCAGCGTCCGGGACAGGGTCACTGAAGCTTTCTTT.

The CDR3 DNA sequence: TGTGCCAGCAGCCAAGCGAGGAGTGAGCAGTTCTTC. Its protein product is CASSQARSEQFF. The chain recombines TRBV11-3 with TRBJ2-1; the D is unclear. Germline V gives CDR1 SGHNT, CDR2 YENEEA. CDR3 length equals 12 residues. The germline V and J ends were trimmed by 5 bases and 9 bases, with 11 bases remaining between them. Full variable domain (remainder filled in from reference TRBV11-3 and TRBJ2-1): EAGVVQSPRYKIIEKKQPVAFWCNPISGHNTLYWYLQNLGQGPELLIRYENEEAVDDSQLPKDRFSAERLKGVDSTLKIQPAELGDSAVYLCASSQARSEQFFGPGTRLTVL.

This chain uses TRBV28 with TRBJ1-5; D uncertain. Per the germline V gene, CDR1 is MDHEN and CDR2 is SYDVKM. The CDR3 covers 12 residues. Trimming took 6 bases from V and 11 from J, leaving 14 bases between them. The CDR3, as DNA: TGTGCCAGCAGAGATAACCGGCAGGCCCAGCATTTT. The encoded protein is CASRDNRQAQHF.

The chain recombines TRBV15 with TRBJ2-3, with D perhaps matching TRBD2 (5 bases). The germline gives CDR1 LNHNV, CDR2 YYDKDF (reference sequence). The CDR3 spans 15 residues. The V end was cut by 1 base, the J end by 0 bases, with 8 bases between. The CDR3 reads CATSRVGGSTDTQYF. The CDR3 bases are TGTGCCACCAGCAGAGTAGGCGGGAGCACAGATACGCAGTATTTT.

This sequence joins TRBV9 and TRBJ2-7, with TRBD1 as a possible D gene (6 bases). Germline V gene sequence: CDR1 SGDLS, CDR2 YYNGEE. The length of the CDR3 is 16 residues. The V end was cut by 4 bases, the J end by 0 bases, with 17 bases between. The CDR3 bases are TGTGCCAGCAGCCCTCGGACAGACTCGAGCTCCTACGAGCAGTACTTC. Its protein product is CASSPRTDSSSYEQYF.

The CDR3 region has the DNA TGCGCCAGCATCGGCCTCCCTCGGGGGGAGCAGTACTTC. It yields the protein CASIGLPRGEQYF. The chain uses TRBV10-2 and TRBJ2-7, with D perhaps matching TRBD2 (6 bases). This CDR3 region has 13 residues. V gave up 7 bases and J gave up 7 bases, with 17 bases separating them. Per the germline V gene, CDR1 is WSHSY and CDR2 is SAAADI.

The chain combines TRBV3-1 (or the pseudogene TRBV3-2) with TRBJ1-6; D possibly corresponds to TRBD1 (5 bases). V was pared by 5 bases and J by 6 bases, with 20 bases between. This CDR3 is 17 amino acids long. Germline values: CDR1 LGHDT, CDR2 YNNKEL (reference sequence). CDR3 nucleotide sequence: TGTGCCAGCAGCTTTACTATGGGGCCAGCCGCTAATTCACCCCTCCACTTT. It encodes CASSFTMGPAANSPLHF.

CDR3 sequence reads: CASSPGQGKNTEAFF. The CDR3 nucleotides read TGTGCCAGCTCACCAGGACAGGGAAAGAACACTGAAGCTTTCTTT. This chain uses TRBV18 with TRBJ1-1; 8 bases align to TRBD1. J was trimmed by 1 base and V by 2 bases; bases with no gene match: 3. This CDR3 has 15 residues. From germline, CDR1 is KGHSH and CDR2 LQKENI. The variable domain in full, completed from reference TRBV18 and TRBJ1-1, reads NAGVMQNPRHLVRRRGQEARLRCSPMKGHSHVYWYRQLPEEGLKFMVYLQKENIIDESGMPKERFSAEFPKEGPSILRIQQVVRGDSAAYFCASSPGQGKNTEAFFGQGTRLTVV.

This chain connects TRBV6-6 to TRBJ1-2; TRBD1 aligns across 11 bases. The junction had 9 bases not matched to a gene; V was cut back by 6 bases and J by 6 bases. The CDR3 totals 15 residues. Per the germline V gene, CDR1 is MNHNY and CDR2 is SVGAGI (reference sequence). The CDR3 here is CASRHSGTGGDGYTF. CDR3 coding DNA: TGTGCCAGCAGGCACTCCGGGACAGGGGGTGATGGCTACACCTTC.

The chain employs TRBV6-2 or TRBV6-3 and TRBJ2-5; the D gene is possibly TRBD2 (6 bases). The CDR3 sequence is 16 residues long. The V end lost 4 bases, the J end lost 4 bases, and 19 bases lay between the germline ends. The V gene's germline CDR1 is MNHEY and CDR2 SVGEGT. CDR3 sequence: CASSLSRDSGGETQYF. In DNA, the CDR3 is TGTGCCAGCAGTTTGTCCCGGGACTCCGGCGGAGAGACCCAGTACTTC.

V usage is TRBV3-1 (or the pseudogene TRBV3-2) and J usage is TRBJ2-5; 13 bases align to TRBD2. J was trimmed by 5 bases and V by 4 bases; bases with no gene match: 7. CDR3 length equals 16 residues. Per the germline V gene, CDR1 is LGHDT and CDR2 is YNNKEL (reference sequence). This CDR3 reads CASSPGLAGAVETQYF. The CDR3 DNA sequence: TGTGCCAGCAGCCCCGGACTAGCGGGAGCGGTCGAGACCCAGTACTTC.

The CDR3 DNA is TGTGCCAGCAGCGTAAGTAGAAGCAATGAGCAGTTCTTC. Translating it yields CASSVSRSNEQFF. The chain is built from TRBV9 and TRBJ2-1; D call uncertain. This CDR3 is 13 amino acids long. V was clipped by 1 base and J by 6 bases, with 8 bases between them. The germline gives CDR1 SGDLS, CDR2 YYNGEE.

The chain has TRBV27 and TRBJ1-5; 7 nucleotides match TRBD1. J lost 4 bases, V lost 2 bases, and 2 bases had no gene match. The germline V gene has CDR1 MNHEY and CDR2 SMNVEV (reference sequence). CDR3 length: 14 residues. The CDR3 nucleotides are TGTGCCAGCAGTTTACAGGGGGTTAATCAGCCCCAGCATTTT. Encoded protein: CASSLQGVNQPQHF.

This chain connects TRBV7-9 to TRBJ2-7; 7 bases fit TRBD2. The germline CDR1 and CDR2 sequences are SEHNR and FQNEAQ (reference sequence). V trimming: 1 base; J trimming: 6 bases; junction bases outside the gene matches: 9. The CDR3 totals 15 residues. Here the CDR3 DNA reads TGTGCCAGCAGCTTAGGTTCGGGGGGTAGGCGCGAGCAGTACTTC. It encodes CASSLGSGGRREQYF.

This chain connects TRBV4-3 to TRBJ1-4; 8 nucleotides match TRBD1. This CDR3 region has 15 residues. The V segment lost 3 bases and the J segment 2 bases; nucleotides outside the gene matches: 2. Germline V lookup: CDR1 LGHNA, CDR2 YSLEER. CDR3 DNA sequence: TGCGCCAGCAGCCATCAGGGGGCGACTAATGAAAAACTGTTTTTT. The encoded protein is CASSHQGATNEKLFF.

The CDR3 DNA follows: TGCGCCAGCAGCCAAGCGGGGGACCCCCCCGGGGAGCTGTTTTTT. As protein: CASSQAGDPPGELFF. The chain has TRBV4-1 and TRBJ2-2, with TRBD2 as a possible D gene (6 bases). Germline CDR1 is MGHRA and CDR2 is YSYEKL. This CDR3 is 15 amino acids long. V was pared by 1 base and J by 6 bases, with 12 bases between.

This clone was counted a few times. V usage is TRBV6-5 and J usage is TRBJ1-5; TRBD1 matches 10 bases. The length of the CDR3 is 15 residues. V lost 6 bases and J lost 4; bases outside the gene matches: 6. Germline CDR1 and CDR2: MNHEY and SVGAGI. The CDR3 is CASRPPGQGNQPQHF. CDR3 DNA sequence: TGTGCCAGCAGGCCCCCGGGACAGGGGAATCAGCCCCAGCATTTT.

The rearrangement uses TRBV14 and TRBJ2-3; D is uncertain. V lost 4 bases and J 2 bases, leaving 13 bases between the germline ends. From germline, CDR1 is SGHDN and CDR2 FVKESK. The CDR3 extends over 15 amino acids. The CDR3 sequence: CASSRERVTTDTQYF. DNA of the CDR3: TGTGCCAGCAGCCGTGAACGGGTTACCACAGATACGCAGTATTTT.

This clone has just one count. The gene calls are TRBV28 and TRBJ2-5; D perhaps matches TRBD2 (6 bases). CDR1 is MDHEN, CDR2 SYDVKM, per germline. The ends were cut back, 2 bases at V and 5 bases at J, with 12 bases in the middle. The CDR3 is 14 residues long. Here the CDR3 DNA reads TGTGCCAGCAGTTTAAGGGAGGCCGGGGAGACCCAGTACTTC. Amino acids: CASSLREAGETQYF.

The chain couples TRBV19 to TRBJ2-2, with D uncertain. The CDR3 contains 14 residues. The V end was cut by 2 bases, the J end by 1 base, with 5 bases between. Per the germline V gene, CDR1 is LNHDA and CDR2 is SQIVND (reference sequence). DNA for the CDR3: TGTGCCAGTAGTATACCAGTGAACACCGGGGAGCTGTTTTTT. It translates to CASSIPVNTGELFF.

This clone was counted once. The rearrangement joins TRBV27 to TRBJ2-7, with a tentative D call TRBD1 (5 bases). Germline CDR1 and CDR2: MNHEY and SMNVEV (reference sequence). This CDR3 spans 15 amino acids. The V end was cut by 4 bases, the J end by 1 base, with 14 bases between. The CDR3 reads CASSSPSTGSYEQYF. Here the CDR3 DNA reads TGTGCCAGCAGTTCACCGAGCACAGGATCCTACGAGCAGTACTTC.

This chain uses TRBV6-5 with TRBJ1-1; 10 bases map to TRBD1. Germline CDR1 and CDR2: MNHEY and SVGAGI. V shed 6 bases and J 0 bases; nucleotides not matched to a gene: 4. The CDR3 totals 15 residues. The CDR3 DNA follows: TGTGCCAGCAGGTGGGACAGGGGAGTGAACACTGAAGCTTTCTTT. Translation: CASRWDRGVNTEAFF.

This chain links TRBV7-2 with TRBJ2-5; 15 positions match TRBD2. With 1 base clipped from V and 4 bases from J, the junction kept 4 bases outside the gene matches. Germline V gene sequence: CDR1 SGHTA, CDR2 FQGNSA. There are 17 residues in the CDR3. Here the CDR3 reads CASSLVGTSGRRETQYF. As DNA, the CDR3 is TGTGCCAGCAGCTTAGTAGGGACTAGCGGGAGGAGAGAGACCCAGTACTTC. Full variable domain (rest looked up from reference TRBV7-2 and TRBJ2-5): GAGVSQSPSNKVTEKGKDVELRCDPISGHTALYWYRQSLGQGLEFLIYFQGNSAPDKSGLPSDRFSAERTGGSVSTLTIQRTQQEDSAVYLCASSLVGTSGRRETQYFGPGTRLLVL.

This clone has just a few counts. The chain combines TRBV27 with TRBJ2-7; the match to TRBD1 covers 12 bases. The CDR3 covers 16 residues. V lost 4 bases to trimming and J lost 5 bases; unmatched junction nucleotides: 9. Germline loops: CDR1 MNHEY, CDR2 SMNVEV (reference sequence). The chain's CDR3 is CASSYSPGQGANEQYF. For the CDR3, the DNA is TGTGCCAGCAGTTACTCTCCGGGACAGGGGGCCAACGAGCAGTACTTC.

The rearrangement joins TRBV24-1 to TRBJ2-5; 11 bases are a match to TRBD1. The trim removed 5 bases at V and 4 bases at J, leaving 5 bases unmatched. CDR1 is KGHDR, CDR2 SFDVKD, per germline. CDR3 length: 15 amino acids. The CDR3 protein is CATSAGTGGGETQYF. Written as DNA, the CDR3 is TGTGCCACCAGTGCCGGGACAGGGGGTGGAGAGACCCAGTACTTC.

The V gene is TRBV6-5, the J gene TRBJ2-7; 7 bases line up with TRBD2. From germline, CDR1 is MNHEY and CDR2 SVGAGI. The ends lost 5 bases at V and 6 bases at J; junction bases unmatched: 13. The CDR3 is 15 residues long. CDR3 nucleotides: TGTGCCAGCAGTCGCCGGACTAGAGATTTAGTCGAGCAGTACTTC. This gives the protein CASSRRTRDLVEQYF.